The 5 T cell receptor beta chains below were found in one sample sequenced in a study of vaccination effects on CD4 cells after COVID-19. Using immunoSEQ multiplex PCR, the repertoire was profiled, and TCRdb retains in-frame clones only, with some absent. The repertoire includes 66,000 or so clones, roughly 80% of them detected once, and about 2.5% sits in the top ten. Around day 10 of culture, CD4+ T cells were separated out. Two doses of BNT162b2 or mRNA-1273 vaccine were administered to participants. Their specific antigens are unknown. Specimen: CD4+ T cells from PBMCs cultured without peptide, collected after COVID-19 vaccination. The receptors were sampled from a human donor who received a COVID-19 vaccine.

The chain employs TRBV5-4 and TRBJ1-1, with D maybe TRBD1 (5 bases). The CDR3 loop spans 15 amino acids. Germline V CDR1 and CDR2: SGHNT, YYREEE (reference sequence). The V end was cut by 1 base, the J end by 6 bases, with 16 bases between. The CDR3 sequence: CASSLNPGRGAEAFF. For the CDR3, the DNA is TGTGCCAGCAGCTTGAATCCGGGTCGAGGGGCTGAAGCTTTCTTT.

The chain is built from TRBV12-3 or TRBV12-4 and TRBJ2-1; a weak D match, TRBD1 (5 bases). This CDR3 spans 12 amino acids. Trimming took off 5 bases at V and 12 bases at J, with 14 bases between the two ends. CDR3 residues: CASSVAQGRQFF. CDR3 coding DNA: TGTGCCAGCAGTGTGGCTCAGGGTAGGCAGTTCTTC.

The J gene is TRBJ1-4, the V gene TRBV9, with 7 nucleotides matching TRBD1. CDR3 length: 15 residues. The V gene end was trimmed by 0 bases and the J gene end by 7 bases; junction bases not matched to a gene: 6. Germline assignment: CDR1 SGDLS and CDR2 YYNGEE. The CDR3 DNA is TGTGCCAGCAGCGTAGCTCCAGGGGGTAGTGAAAAACTGTTTTTT. Its protein is CASSVAPGGSEKLFF.

The rearrangement uses TRBV7-9 and TRBJ1-1; 8 positions match TRBD1. The CDR3 runs 15 residues. Germline V gene data show CDR1 as SEHNR and CDR2 as FQNEAQ (reference sequence). Germline trimming cut 4 bases from V and 1 base from J; bases unmatched to any gene: 5. CDR3 bases: TGTGCCAGCAGCTCAGGGGGCGTAAAGAACACTGAAGCTTTCTTT. Its translation is CASSSGGVKNTEAFF.

The chain carries TRBV6-5 and TRBJ1-2, with D possibly being TRBD1 (5 bases). Trimming shortened V by 7 bases and J by 8 bases, and 17 bases separated the two germline ends. The CDR3 covers 13 residues. CDR1 and CDR2 (germline): MNHEY, SVGAGI. CDR3 DNA: TGTGCCAGCACCCACTCGGGGGTAAAAGGCTACACCTTC. Translating gives CASTHSGVKGYTF.